This entry lists 25 T cell receptor beta chains sequenced from one sample in a study of tumor and adjacent non-tumor tissue in lung cancer. RNA was extracted from bulk tissue without any cell sorting. Distant lung tissue was collected more than 3 cm away from the tumor edge. TCRbeta libraries were built with three rounds of nested PCR, modified from ARM-PCR. MiXCR, run by TCRdb on the multiplex PCR reads, gives a single entry per CDR3 protein. The sample contains more than 85,000 distinct CDR3 sequences, about 61% of which appear only once. Input material: distant non-tumor lung tissue. The receptors come from a man aged 55 to 70 with non-small cell lung cancer.

Of note for this clonotype: This may be a read error, as it is one base from a much larger clone. The CDR3 sequence is CASSLETGINAETQYF. The CDR3 nucleotides read TGCGCCAGCAGCTTGGAGACAGGGATAAACGCAGAGACCCAGTACTTC. The genes are TRBV5-1 and TRBJ2-5; 7 nucleotides line up with TRBD1. This CDR3 comprises 16 residues. CDR1 is SGHRS and CDR2 is YFSETQ in the germline V gene. Germline trimming cut 0 bases from V and 4 bases from J; bases unmatched to any gene: 9. Full variable domain (missing parts from reference TRBV5-1 and TRBJ2-5): KAGVTQTPRYLIKTRGQQVTLSCSPISGHRSVSWYQQTPGQGLQFLFEYFSETQRNKGNFPGRFSGRQFSNSRSEMNVSTLELGDSALYLCASSLETGINAETQYFGPGTRLLVL.

As concerns this clonotype: This sequence may be a read error, since a much larger clone differs from it by one base. This chain connects TRBV20-1 to TRBJ2-1; unclear D gene. The last part of the DNA fits TRBJ2-7 better; the J call may be wrong. Germline V gene data show CDR1 as DFQATT and CDR2 as SNEGSKA (reference sequence). The length of the CDR3 is 13 residues. The CDR3 sequence: CSARAWLNNEQYF. Written as DNA, the CDR3 is TGCAGTGCTAGGGCCTGGCTGAACAATGAGCAGTACTTC.

Concerning this clonotype itself: A read error may produce the germline difference seen at one junction end. The chain has TRBV5-5 and TRBJ1-6; tentatively, D is TRBD1 (6 bases). Germline V gene data show CDR1 as SGHKS and CDR2 as YYEKEE (reference sequence). This CDR3 region has 16 residues. The CDR3 coding sequence is TGTGCCAGCAGTTCTATTGGAGGGGGGGTGAATTCACCCCTCCCCTTT. This translates into CASSSIGGGVNSPLPF.

Details on this clonotype: One end of the junction is discordant with germline, which a read error may explain. The chain recombines TRBV12-3 or TRBV12-4 with TRBJ2-7; D gene unclear. The CDR3 is 13 amino acids. CDR3 nucleotide sequence: TGTGGCAGCAGTTTACTAAGCTCCTACGAGCAGTACTTC. Amino acids: CGSSLLSSYEQYF.

The chain carries TRBV2 and TRBJ2-1; 9 bases are a match to TRBD2. This CDR3 is built from 16 residues. Germline values: CDR1 SNHLY, CDR2 FYNNEI. J lost 3 bases, V lost 3 bases, and 6 bases had no gene match. The CDR3 DNA follows: TGTGCCAGCAGTGAGGCGCGGGGGGGCAACTACAATGAGCAGTTCTTC. Translation gives CASSEARGGNYNEQFF.

Points on this clonotype: The CDR3 carries no conserved terminal phenylalanine or tryptophan, so it likely arises from a read error. No DNA is shown, since the ends of the CDR3 on it are uncertain; the CDR3 is the one TCRdb lists. The V call is TRBV4-3, the J call TRBJ2-7. The CDR3 spans 14 amino acids, including both terminal residues. Germline loops: CDR1 LGHNA, CDR2 YSLEER. CDR3 protein: CASSQGTRDYEHYL.

This clonotype appeared many times. The chain carries TRBV6-1 and TRBJ1-5, with a tentative D call TRBD1 (5 bases). Germline values: CDR1 MNHNS, CDR2 SASEGT. The CDR3 covers 13 residues. V dropped 3 bases and J dropped 5 bases, with 8 bases sitting between them. As DNA, the CDR3 is TGTGCCAGCAGTGACGGGGGGTATCAGCCCCAGCATTTT. This codes for CASSDGGYQPQHF.

About this clonotype: The junction does not match germline at one end; this may be a read error. The V and J genes are TRBV6-6 and TRBJ2-5; 7 bases match TRBD1. CDR1 and CDR2 (germline): MNHNY, SVGAGI (reference sequence). CDR3 size: 16 residues. DNA for the CDR3: TGTGCCAGCAGTTACTCGACACAGGGGCCTGGGGAGACCCAGTACTTT. Amino acid sequence: CASSYSTQGPGETQYF.

As concerns this clonotype: A much larger clone differs by one base, so this may be a read error. The chain uses TRBV10-3 and TRBJ2-5; 7 bases are a match to TRBD2. CDR1 and CDR2 from the germline V gene are ENHRY and SYGVKD. With V trimmed by 10 bases and J by 1 base, 12 bases remained unmatched. The CDR3 runs 15 residues. The CDR3 loop reads CASTPGLTPQETQYF. DNA for the CDR3: TGTGCCAGCACTCCGGGACTAACGCCCCAAGAGACCCAGTACTTC.

Regarding this clonotype: The conserved phenylalanine or tryptophan normally closing the CDR3 is absent here, so this likely arose from a read error. The chain uses TRBV10-3 and TRBJ2-1, with D possibly being TRBD1 (5 bases). The DNA end lines up better with TRBJ2-7; the J call may be wrong. Germline V gene data show CDR1 as ENHRY and CDR2 as SYGVKD. CDR3 length equals 16 residues. CDR3 sequence (DNA): TGTGCCATCACGCAGGGCCGACCAGGCCCCTACAATGAGCAGTACTTA. It translates to CAITQGRPGPYNEQYL.

This sequence joins TRBV6-5 and TRBJ2-7; D is ambiguous. Per germline, CDR1 MNHEY and CDR2 SVGAGI. V shed 6 bases and J shed 12 bases, with 24 bases lying between them. The CDR3 sequence is 14 residues long. CDR3 sequence: CASSLQASFGELYF. As DNA, the CDR3 is TGTGCCAGCAGCCTACAAGCTTCATTCGGCGAACTGTACTTC.

As for this clonotype: Being one base from a much bigger clone, this may be a read error. V is TRBV6-2 or TRBV6-3 and J is TRBJ2-1, with D possibly being TRBD1 or TRBD2 (5 bases each). Between the trimmed V and J ends, which lost 3 bases and 6 bases, there was a span of 15 bases. In germline, CDR1 is MNHEY, CDR2 SVGEGT. This CDR3 comprises 15 residues. CDR3 in amino acids: CASSYRGTLFNEQFF. CDR3 bases: TGTGCCAGCAGTTATCGTGGGACGCTCTTCAATGAGCAGTTCTTC.

This clonotype has a handful of counts. The chain employs TRBV25-1 and TRBJ2-1, with 8 bases identical to TRBD1. The V segment lost 3 bases and the J segment 6 bases; nucleotides outside the gene matches: 10. The length of the CDR3 is 16 residues. The germline gives CDR1 MGHDK, CDR2 SYGVNS. CDR3 sequence (DNA): TGTGCCAGCAGTGACACGGGACAGGCCCTGCTCAATGAGCAGTTCTTC. This encodes CASSDTGQALLNEQFF. The variable domain in full, with the rest retrieved from reference TRBV25-1 and TRBJ2-1, is EADIYQTPRYLVIGTGKKITLECSQTMGHDKMYWYQQDPGMELHLIHYSYGVNSTEKGDLSSESTVSRIRTEHFPLTLESARPSHTSQYLCASSDTGQALLNEQFFGPGTRLTVL.

As for this clonotype: A read error is possible here, since a much larger clone lies one base away. The chain recombines TRBV12-3 or TRBV12-4 with TRBJ2-3; a weak D match, TRBD1 (6 bases). With 6 bases removed from V and 3 bases from J, the gap between germline ends came to 16 bases. The CDR3 runs 15 residues. CDR3 amino acids: CASRNHQGPTDTQYF. The CDR3 DNA reads as TGTGCCAGCAGAAATCACCAGGGGCCAACAGATACGCAGTATTTT.

This clonotype was recorded once. At one boundary the junction diverges from the germline segment, which might be a read error. The chain combines TRBV6-1 with TRBJ2-2; D possibly matches TRBD1 or TRBD2 (5 bases each). The CDR3 length is 14 residues. Germline CDR1 reads MNHNS; CDR2 reads SASEGT. CDR3 in DNA: TGTGCCAGCAGTGCTGGGGGTGGCACCTGGGAGCTGTTTTTT. Protein product: CASSAGGGTWELFF.

Relative to its sample, this clonotype is medium-sized (0.01 to 0.1%). The chain couples TRBV11-1 to TRBJ2-1; the D gene is possibly TRBD2 (6 bases). The CDR3 sequence is 15 residues long. Trimming stripped 3 bases from V and 2 bases from J, with 11 bases between. CDR1 is SGHAT and CDR2 is FQDESV in the germline V gene (reference sequence). The CDR3 loop is CASSFGGVPYNEQFF. DNA of the CDR3: TGTGCCAGCAGCTTCGGGGGAGTCCCCTACAATGAGCAGTTCTTC.

This rearrangement joins TRBV14 to TRBJ1-2, with 7 bases fitting TRBD1. CDR3 size: 15 residues. Trimming took 7 bases from V and 5 from J; bases not matched to a gene: 13. Per the germline V gene, CDR1 is SGHDN and CDR2 is FVKESK. The DNA of the CDR3 is TGTGCCAGCAATCAAGGGAGGGGACAGCTATATGGCTACACCTTC. Translated, it gives CASNQGRGQLYGYTF.

As for this clonotype: A much more abundant neighbour one base away suggests this may be a read error. The CDR3 does not close with the conserved phenylalanine or tryptophan, likely indicating a read error. The chain recombines TRBV20-1 with TRBJ1-1, with D perhaps matching TRBD1 (6 bases). CDR3 length equals 12 residues. Trimming cost V 1 base and J 8 bases, with 11 bases left between them. Germline V gene data show CDR1 as DFQATT and CDR2 as SNEGSKA (reference sequence). The DNA for the CDR3 is TGCAGTGCTAGAGGAGGGGGAGAGGAAGCTTTCTGT. Translation gives CSARGGGEEAFC.

In regard to this clonotype: It may be a read error: a sequence one base away is much more abundant. The chain links TRBV6-2 or TRBV6-3 to TRBJ2-7; D is unresolved. The V end was cut by 6 bases, the J end by 2 bases, with 11 bases between. The CDR3 is 13 residues long. From germline, CDR1 is MNHEY and CDR2 SVGEGT. The CDR3 loop is CASRPENAYEQYF. The CDR3 DNA is TGTGCCAGCAGACCCGAGAACGCCTACGAGCAGTACTTC.

This clonotype was seen ten or more times. The chain couples TRBV5-6 to TRBJ2-7; 7 positions agree with TRBD1. This CDR3 is 16 amino acids long. Losses at the gene ends were 4 bases for V and 4 bases for J; bases not matched to a gene: 14. Germline-derived CDR1 and CDR2 are SGHDT and YYEEEE. CDR3 sequence reads: CASSVRQGLEWYEQYF. The CDR3 DNA reads TGTGCCAGCAGCGTCAGACAGGGCCTTGAGTGGTACGAGCAGTACTTC. Full variable domain (missing parts from reference TRBV5-6 and TRBJ2-7): DAGVTQSPTHLIKTRGQQVTLRCSPKSGHDTVSWYQQALGQGPQFIFQYYEEEERQRGNFPDRFSGHQFPNYSSELNVNALLLGDSALYLCASSVRQGLEWYEQYFGPGTRLTVT.

This clonotype was seen repeatedly, ten times or more. The J gene is TRBJ2-3, the V gene TRBV12-3 or TRBV12-4, with D perhaps matching TRBD2 (6 bases). The CDR3 totals 15 residues. V dropped 5 bases and J dropped 1 base, with 13 bases sitting between them. The CDR3, as DNA: TGTGCCAGCAGTCCCGGGGGACTCCGCACAGATACGCAGTATTTT. Its protein product is CASSPGGLRTDTQYF.

The sample holds a few counts of this clonotype. This sequence may be a read error, since a much larger clone differs from it by one base. This chain links TRBV12-3 or TRBV12-4 with TRBJ2-1, with no clear D. The V gene lost 5 bases and the J gene lost 12 bases, with 23 bases spanning the gap. There are 15 residues in the CDR3. The CDR3 is CASSPRSQSWGGQFF. The CDR3 coding sequence is TGTGCCAGCAGTCCCCGAAGTCAGTCGTGGGGTGGGCAGTTCTTC.

Points on this clonotype: This may be a read error, as it is one base from a much larger clone. The V call is TRBV12-3 or TRBV12-4, the J call TRBJ2-1; D gene uncertain. The CDR3 contains 13 residues. The ends were cut back, 11 bases at V and 4 bases at J, with 15 bases in the middle. CDR3 DNA: TGTGCCGGCTCTCCCCTAGAGTACAATGAGCAGTTCTTC. It specifies CAGSPLEYNEQFF.

The CDR3 protein is CASSGRAVAGAGELFF. CDR3 nucleotides: TGTGCCAGCAGCGGCCGGGCGGTAGCGGGGGCCGGGGAGCTGTTTTTT. The chain has TRBV11-3 and TRBJ2-2; TRBD2 matches at 9 bases. Germline V gene data show CDR1 as SGHNT and CDR2 as YENEEA. Trimming took 5 bases from V and 6 from J; bases not matched to a gene: 10. The CDR3 runs 16 residues.

A remark on this clonotype: In this CDR3 the conserved last residue, phenylalanine or tryptophan, is missing, so a read error is likely. This chain uses TRBV7-8 with TRBJ2-7, with a possible D match to TRBD1 (6 bases). Germline values: CDR1 SGHVS, CDR2 FQNEAQ. V was shortened by 3 bases and J by 6 bases, with 15 bases between the two germline ends. CDR3 length: 14 residues. The CDR3, as DNA: TGTGCCAGCAGCTTCCAGGGGACCGCCTCCGAGCAGTACTCC. Residues: CASSFQGTASEQYS.